This T cell receptor beta chain was sequenced during a study of blood T cells in healthy people across ages. Study results and limitations: As age increased, TCR beta diversity per million T cells fell in a roughly linear fashion.

Primed by a sample-barcoded 5' primer and a J-beta primer mix, a second PCR proceeded for about 6 to 11 cycles. Samples each returned at least 2.5 million CDR3-containing paired-end reads. In TCRdb, the 5' RACE reads were re-called with MiXCR into one record per CDR3 protein. This repertoire shows 1 million or so distinct CDR3 sequences, 35% to 50% found once; its top ten account for about 19%. Germline V gene data show CDR1 as DFQATT and CDR2 as SNEGSKA (reference sequence). The CDR3 is 15 residues long. With respect to this clonotype: Its specificity is not known.

The clonotype originates from a woman aged 60-75 years in good health. Specimen: blood. This chain uses TRBV20-1 with TRBJ2-4, with D maybe TRBD2 (6 bases). The better agreement between TRBJ2-5 and the DNA end casts doubt on the J call. The CDR3 is CSALPPTRVSQTQYF. For the CDR3, the DNA is TGCAGTGCTTTACCGCCGACTAGGGTTAGCCAGACCCAGTACTTC.